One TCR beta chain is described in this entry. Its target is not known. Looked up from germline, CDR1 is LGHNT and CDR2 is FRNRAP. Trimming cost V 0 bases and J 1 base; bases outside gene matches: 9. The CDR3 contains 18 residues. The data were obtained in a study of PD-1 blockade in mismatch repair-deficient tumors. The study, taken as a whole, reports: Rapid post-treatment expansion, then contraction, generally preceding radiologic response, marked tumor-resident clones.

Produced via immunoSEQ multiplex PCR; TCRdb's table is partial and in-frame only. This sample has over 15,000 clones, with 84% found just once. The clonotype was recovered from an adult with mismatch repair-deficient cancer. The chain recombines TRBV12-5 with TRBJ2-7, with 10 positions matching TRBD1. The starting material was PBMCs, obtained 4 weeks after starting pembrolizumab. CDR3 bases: TGTGCTAGTGGTTTGGTCATCCTGGACAGGGGGAAATCCTACGAGCAGTACTTC. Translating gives CASGLVILDRGKSYEQYF.